This is a list of T cell receptor beta chains from one sample in a study of blood T cell repertoires in COVID-19. Method: immunoSEQ multiplex PCR; TCRdb's copy keeps in-frame clones and lacks some. The data hold approximately 300,000 clones, with around 90% observed a single time. Input material: peripheral blood. The receptors were gathered from a man between 18 and 35 years old with active or convalescent COVID-19. Both conserved end residues are part of each CDR3. A D gene is named only where the DNA matches it firmly. Some rows mark clone size as missing; the rest say once, few, many or name a class of expanded clone.

CDR3	DNA	D	size	V	J
CSVEIVETSDTYEQYF	TGCAGCGTTGAAATTGTAGAGACTAGCGATACCTACGAGCAGTACTTC	TRBD2	.	TRBV29-1	TRBJ2-7
CASSASRWGGPSTGELFF	TGTGCCAGCAGTGCCTCACGGTGGGGGGGCCCGAGCACCGGGGAGCTGTTTTTT	.	.	TRBV27	TRBJ2-2
CASSFTGDTQYF	TGCGCCAGCAGCTTTACCGGGGATACGCAGTATTTT	.	.	TRBV5-1	TRBJ2-3
CATRAGYEKLFF	TGTGCCACGAGGGCGGGGTATGAAAAACTGTTTTTT	.	.	TRBV19	TRBJ1-4
CASRLAGWGNEQFF	TGTGCCAGCAGACTAGCGGGTTGGGGTAATGAGCAGTTCTTC	TRBD2	once	TRBV7-2	TRBJ2-1
CASSGRGHEQYF	TGTGCCAGCAGTGGTCGGGGTCACGAGCAGTACTTC	.	.	TRBV2	TRBJ2-7
CASIPHGHPSGTF	TGCGCCAGCATCCCCCATGGGCACCCCAGCGGGACCTTC	TRBD2	.	TRBV10-1	TRBJ2-7
CASSQLAGALNEQFF	TGTGCCAGCAGCCAACTAGCGGGAGCGTTAAATGAGCAGTTCTTC	TRBD2	.	TRBV27	TRBJ2-1
CAITGGLVTEAFF	TGTGCCATTACAGGGGGCTTGGTCACTGAAGCTTTCTTT	TRBD1	once	TRBV28	TRBJ1-1
CASSEGGATDTQYF	TGTGCCAGCAGTGAAGGGGGAGCCACAGATACGCAGTATTTT	.	.	TRBV6-4	TRBJ2-3
CSASYVDRDEAAFF	TGCAGTGCTAGTTACGTCGACAGGGATGAGGCAGCTTTCTTT	TRBD1	.	TRBV20-1	TRBJ1-1
CASSSPPGGPEGYTF	TGTGCCAGCAGCTCTCCCCCTGGAGGGCCCGAGGGCTACACCTTC	.	.	TRBV9	TRBJ1-2
CASSLPQRGDTGELFF	TGTGCCAGCAGCTTACCACAGCGGGGTGACACCGGGGAGCTGTTTTTT	TRBD2	.	TRBV7-9	TRBJ2-2
CSAQTGGKNQPQHF	TGCAGCGCCCAGACAGGGGGGAAGAATCAGCCCCAGCATTTT	TRBD1	.	TRBV29-1	TRBJ1-5
CASSPRQFSSYEQYF	TGTGCCAGCAGTCCACGACAGTTTAGCTCCTACGAGCAGTACTTC	.	.	TRBV2	TRBJ2-7
CASSLRTGSIYEQYF	TGCGCCAGCAGCCTTAGGACAGGGTCGATCTACGAGCAGTACTTC	TRBD1	.	TRBV4-1	TRBJ2-7
CASSPVGTISYNEQFF	TGTGCCAGTAGCCCGGTGGGGACTATATCCTACAATGAGCAGTTCTTC	TRBD2	.	TRBV3-1/TRBV3-2	TRBJ2-1
CASSQGPGTILMGEQYF	TGTGCCAGCAGCCAGGGGCCCGGCACTATCCTAATGGGGGAGCAGTACTTC	.	once	TRBV4-2	TRBJ2-7
CASSPKGTGSGYTF	TGTGCCAGCTCACCGAAGGGGACAGGGAGCGGCTACACCTTC	TRBD1	.	TRBV18	TRBJ1-2
CASGGQGAYEQYF	TGTGCCAGCGGAGGACAGGGGGCTTACGAGCAGTACTTC	TRBD1	.	TRBV2	TRBJ2-7
CASSPGTGGATEAFF	TGTGCCAGCTCACCAGGGACAGGGGGCGCGACTGAAGCTTTCTTT	TRBD1	once	TRBV18	TRBJ1-1
CASSYRRDGDEQFF	TGTGCCAGCAGCTATAGGCGGGACGGGGATGAGCAGTTCTTC	.	.	TRBV7-3	TRBJ2-1
CASSLGQNSYNEQFF	TGTGCCAGCAGCTTAGGTCAGAACTCCTACAATGAGCAGTTCTTC	.	once	TRBV13	TRBJ2-1
CASSLQGSVYNSPLHF	TGTGCCAGCAGCCTTCAGGGCTCCGTCTATAATTCACCCCTCCACTTT	.	.	TRBV3-1/TRBV3-2	TRBJ1-6
CATSPSGGADTQYF	TGTGCCACCAGTCCTAGCGGGGGCGCAGATACGCAGTATTTT	TRBD2	.	TRBV24-1	TRBJ2-3
CASSLLGQMSGELFF	TGTGCCAGCAGCTTACTGGGACAGATGTCCGGGGAGCTGTTTTTT	TRBD1	.	TRBV11-3	TRBJ2-2
CASSKTGGITYEQYF	TGTGCCAGCAGTAAGACAGGGGGCATCACCTACGAGCAGTACTTC	TRBD1	.	TRBV2	TRBJ2-7
CASSGWLGQGQETQYF	TGTGCCAGCAGCGGGTGGCTCGGACAGGGTCAAGAGACCCAGTACTTC	TRBD1	.	TRBV11-2	TRBJ2-5
CASVQHLSYNEQFF	TGTGCCAGCGTACAGCATCTCTCCTACAATGAGCAGTTCTTC	.	.	TRBV7-4	TRBJ2-1
CASSFPGLAGDSEQFF	TGTGCCAGCAGTTTCCCGGGACTAGCGGGAGATAGTGAGCAGTTCTTC	TRBD2	.	TRBV28	TRBJ2-1
CASSPTGSSYNEQFF	TGCGCCAGCAGCCCAACAGGGAGCTCCTACAATGAGCAGTTCTTC	.	.	TRBV10-1	TRBJ2-1
CASSDLTDEAFF	TGTGCCAGCAGTGACTTGACAGATGAAGCTTTCTTT	.	.	TRBV6-4	TRBJ1-1
CASSPVMGQVSGELFF	TGCGCCAGCAGCCCTGTGATGGGACAGGTTTCCGGGGAGCTGTTTTTT	TRBD1	.	TRBV4-1	TRBJ2-2
CASSPIVPTPTSGNTIYF	TGTGCCAGCAGCCCTATTGTTCCGACACCGACGTCTGGAAACACCATATATTTT	.	.	TRBV7-6	TRBJ1-3
CASREGQPQHF	TGTGCCAGCAGGGAGGGTCAGCCCCAGCATTTT	.	.	TRBV6-5	TRBJ1-5
CASNLEGGNSPLHF	TGTGCCAGCAACTTGGAAGGGGGTAATTCACCCCTCCACTTT	.	.	TRBV6-6	TRBJ1-6
CASSPQGSGGYNEQFF	TGTGCCAGCTCACCCCAGGGTAGCGGGGGTTACAATGAGCAGTTCTTC	TRBD2	once	TRBV18	TRBJ2-1
CASSVGAAGNYEQYF	TGTGCCAGCAGCGTAGGGGCGGCGGGGAACTACGAGCAGTACTTC	.	.	TRBV9	TRBJ2-7
CASSTKGRLEKLFF	TGTGCCAGCAGTACCAAAGGCAGACTTGAAAAACTGTTTTTT	.	.	TRBV27	TRBJ1-4
CASSPRDRGFHEQYF	TGTGCCAGCAGTCCCCGGGACAGGGGGTTCCACGAGCAGTACTTC	TRBD1	.	TRBV27	TRBJ2-7
CASSIGAAWDGYTF	TGTGCCAGTAGTATTGGGGCAGCCTGGGATGGCTACACCTTC	.	.	TRBV19	TRBJ1-2
CASSRRDKSNQPQHF	TGTGCCAGCAGCAGACGGGACAAAAGCAATCAGCCCCAGCATTTT	.	.	TRBV13	TRBJ1-5
CASSHGTVRGNSPLHF	TGTGCCAGCAGCCACGGGACCGTTAGGGGGAATTCACCCCTCCACTTT	.	.	TRBV3-1/TRBV3-2	TRBJ1-6
CASSSPPDSSTYEQYF	TGTGCCAGCAGTTCCCCCCCTGATAGCAGTACCTACGAGCAGTACTTC	.	once	TRBV28	TRBJ2-7
CASSTERQANTEAFF	TGTGCCAGCTCAACAGAACGACAGGCGAACACTGAAGCTTTCTTT	.	.	TRBV18	TRBJ1-1
CASSDSGRNGYTF	TGCGCCAGCAGTGATTCGGGGAGGAATGGCTACACCTTC	.	.	TRBV10-2	TRBJ1-2
CASSSGNYNEQFF	TGTGCCAGCAGTTCAGGGAACTACAATGAGCAGTTCTTC	.	.	TRBV27	TRBJ2-1
CASRGFGGNTGELFF	TGTGCCAGCCGCGGATTTGGTGGAAACACCGGGGAGCTGTTTTTT	.	.	TRBV7-6	TRBJ2-2
CASSRGSGGQETQYF	TGTGCCAGCAGCCGTGGGAGCGGGGGACAAGAGACCCAGTACTTC	TRBD2	.	TRBV5-4	TRBJ2-5
CASSLTGNQPQHF	TGTGCCAGCAGTCTTACAGGGAATCAGCCCCAGCATTTT	.	.	TRBV12-3/TRBV12-4	TRBJ1-5
CASSQDGVIPPQETQYF	TGTGCCAGCAGCCAAGATGGAGTCATCCCCCCGCAAGAGACCCAGTACTTC	.	.	TRBV3-1/TRBV3-2	TRBJ2-5
CASSLDWRNQETQYF	TGTGCCAGCAGCTTAGATTGGAGGAACCAAGAGACCCAGTACTTC	.	.	TRBV11-2	TRBJ2-5
CATSSAGTRNEKLFF	TGTGCCACCAGCAGTGCCGGGACACGGAATGAAAAACTGTTTTTT	.	.	TRBV15	TRBJ1-4